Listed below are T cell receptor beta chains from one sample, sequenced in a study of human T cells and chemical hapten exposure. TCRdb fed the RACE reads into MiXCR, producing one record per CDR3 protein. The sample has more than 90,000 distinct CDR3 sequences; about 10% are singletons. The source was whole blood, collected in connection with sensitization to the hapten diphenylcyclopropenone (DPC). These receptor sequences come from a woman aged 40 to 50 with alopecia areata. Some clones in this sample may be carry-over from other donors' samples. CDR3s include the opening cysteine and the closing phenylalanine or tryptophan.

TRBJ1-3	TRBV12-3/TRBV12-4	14	CASSLWGEGNTIYF
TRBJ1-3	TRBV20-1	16	CSARENSRDTGNTIYF
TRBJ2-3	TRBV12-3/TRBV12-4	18	CASSSARGGGVSTDTQYF
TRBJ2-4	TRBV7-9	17	CASRELTGDLAKNIQYF
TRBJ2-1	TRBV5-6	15	CASSLRMTSYNEQFF
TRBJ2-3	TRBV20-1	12	CSARPTTDTQYF
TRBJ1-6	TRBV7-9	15	CASRPTGGAGSPLHF
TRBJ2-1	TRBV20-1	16	CSAPHLAGGGYNEQFF
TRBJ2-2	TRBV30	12	CAWSLSVGELFF
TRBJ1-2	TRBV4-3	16	CASSQDWGPQGYGYTF
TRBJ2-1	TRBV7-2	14	CASSLDDFYNEQFF
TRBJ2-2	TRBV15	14	CATSRDSDTGELFF
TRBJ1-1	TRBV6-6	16	CASSLPPRQGPTEAFF
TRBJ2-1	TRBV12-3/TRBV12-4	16	CASSFEGQGVNNEQFF
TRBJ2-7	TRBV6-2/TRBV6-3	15	CASSYSPGRIHEQYF
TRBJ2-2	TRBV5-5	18	CASSLAVTRKLATGELFF
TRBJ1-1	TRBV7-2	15	CASSLDWLRNTEAFF
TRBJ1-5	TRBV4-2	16	CASSQEQGQSNQPQHF
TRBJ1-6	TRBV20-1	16	CSARDRGSSYNSPLHF
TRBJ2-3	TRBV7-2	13	CASSVMGGDTQYF
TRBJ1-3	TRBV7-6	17	CASSLEFRPLSGNTIYF
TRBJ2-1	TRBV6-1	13	CASSVVAGQEQFF
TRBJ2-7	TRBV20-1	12	CSATLAGYEQYF